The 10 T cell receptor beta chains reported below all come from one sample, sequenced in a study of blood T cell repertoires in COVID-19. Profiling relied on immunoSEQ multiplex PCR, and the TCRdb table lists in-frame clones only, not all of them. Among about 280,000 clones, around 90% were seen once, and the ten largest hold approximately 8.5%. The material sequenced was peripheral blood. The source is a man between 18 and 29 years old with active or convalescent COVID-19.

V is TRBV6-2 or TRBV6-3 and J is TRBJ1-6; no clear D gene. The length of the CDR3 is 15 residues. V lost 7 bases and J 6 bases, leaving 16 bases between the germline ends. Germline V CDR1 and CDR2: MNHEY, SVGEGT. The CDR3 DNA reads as TGTGCCAGCAACCCGAGTATAGTTGGTAATTCACCCCTCCACTTT. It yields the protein CASNPSIVGNSPLHF.

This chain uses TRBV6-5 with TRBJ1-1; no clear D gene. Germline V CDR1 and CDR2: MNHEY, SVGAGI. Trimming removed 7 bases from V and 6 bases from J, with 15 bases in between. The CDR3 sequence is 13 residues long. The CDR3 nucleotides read TGTGCCAGCAACCCACTCCCCGTCTCTGAAGCTTTCTTT. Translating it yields CASNPLPVSEAFF.

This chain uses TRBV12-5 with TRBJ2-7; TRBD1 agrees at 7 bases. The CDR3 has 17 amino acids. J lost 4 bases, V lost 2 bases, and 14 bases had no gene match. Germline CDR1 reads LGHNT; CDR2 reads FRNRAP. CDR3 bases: TGTGCTAGTGGTTTGTCCTCGACAGGGTTCGGGCCATACGAGCAGTACTTC. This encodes CASGLSSTGFGPYEQYF.

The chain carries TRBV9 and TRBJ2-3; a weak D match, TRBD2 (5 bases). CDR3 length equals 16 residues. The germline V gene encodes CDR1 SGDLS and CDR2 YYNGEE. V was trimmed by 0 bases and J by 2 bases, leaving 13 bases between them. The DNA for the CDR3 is TGTGCCAGCAGCGTAGTCGGGAACCCGTTCACAGATACGCAGTATTTT. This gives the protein CASSVVGNPFTDTQYF.

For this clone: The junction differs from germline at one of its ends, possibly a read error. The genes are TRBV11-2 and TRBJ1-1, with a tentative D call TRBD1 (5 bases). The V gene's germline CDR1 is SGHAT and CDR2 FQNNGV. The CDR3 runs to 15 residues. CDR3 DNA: TGTGCCAGCAGCTTAGCTAGGGGTTCGAACAATGAAGCTTTCTTT. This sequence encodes CASSLARGSNNEAFF.

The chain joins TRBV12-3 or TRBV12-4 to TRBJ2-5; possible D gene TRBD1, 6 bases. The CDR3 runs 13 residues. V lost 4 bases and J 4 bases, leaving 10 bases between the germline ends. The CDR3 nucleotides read TGTGCCAGCAGTTACGACAGGAGAGAGACCCAGTACTTC. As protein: CASSYDRRETQYF.

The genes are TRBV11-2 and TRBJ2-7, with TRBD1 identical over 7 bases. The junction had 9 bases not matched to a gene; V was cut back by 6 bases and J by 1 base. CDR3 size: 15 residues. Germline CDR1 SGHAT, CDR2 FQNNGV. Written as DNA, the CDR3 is TGTGCCAGCAGACGTCCGGGACAGAGATCCTACGAGCAGTACTTC. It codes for CASRRPGQRSYEQYF.

The CDR3 protein is CASRAAGQINYGYTF. In DNA, the CDR3 is TGTGCCAGCAGAGCCGCGGGACAGATTAACTATGGCTACACCTTC. The chain links TRBV6-5 to TRBJ1-2; 7 positions agree with TRBD1. The CDR3 sequence is 15 residues long. Germline-derived CDR1 and CDR2 are MNHEY and SVGAGI. With V trimmed by 6 bases and J by 1 base, 8 bases remained unmatched.

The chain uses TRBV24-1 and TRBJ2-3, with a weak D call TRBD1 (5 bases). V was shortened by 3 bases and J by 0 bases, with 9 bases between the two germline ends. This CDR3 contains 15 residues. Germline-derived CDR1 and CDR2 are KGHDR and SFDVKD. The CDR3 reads CATSDTRASTDTQYF. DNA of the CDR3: TGTGCCACCAGTGATACCAGGGCTAGCACAGATACGCAGTATTTT.

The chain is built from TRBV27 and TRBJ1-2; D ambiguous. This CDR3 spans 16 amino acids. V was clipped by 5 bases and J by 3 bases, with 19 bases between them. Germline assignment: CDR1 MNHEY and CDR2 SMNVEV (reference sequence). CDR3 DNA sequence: TGTGCCAGCAGTCCCATTTCCTGGGGAGGAGACTATGGCTACACCTTC. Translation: CASSPISWGGDYGYTF.